The present TCR beta chain was sequenced within a study of vaccination and CD4 T cells after COVID-19. Study details: For post-vaccine samples, collection took place a median around 72 days after dose two, ranging from 14 to 241.

In its sample, this clonotype was seen once. Its antigen is undetermined. The germline V gene encodes CDR1 SGHDN and CDR2 FVKESK. The CDR3 consists of 16 residues. Trimming took off 1 base at V and 1 base at J, with 13 bases between the two ends. Described treatment: roughly ten-day PBMC culture with coronavirus spike peptide pools or control peptides (ViraFEST assay). An Oncomine TCR Beta short-read assay was used to sequence the DNA from cultured CD4+ T cells. MiXCR, run by TCRdb on the PCR reads, gives a single entry per CDR3 protein. Here the sample spans about 17,000 distinct CDR3 sequences, less than 50% being singletons.

This chain connects TRBV14 to TRBJ1-1; D is unresolved. The receptor was isolated from a human donor who had recovered from COVID-19. Input material: CD4+ T cells from blood, cultured in vitro. The CDR3 DNA reads as TGTGCCAGCAGCCAAGGGGGTATAGGTAAGAACACTGAAGCTTTCTTT. Translated, it gives CASSQGGIGKNTEAFF. The variable domain in full, with the rest retrieved from reference TRBV14 and TRBJ1-1, is EAGVTQFPSHSVIEKGQTVTLRCDPISGHDNLYWYRRVMGKEIKFLLHFVKESKQDESGMPNNRFLAERTGGTYSTLKVQPAELEDSGVYFCASSQGGIGKNTEAFFGQGTRLTVV.